Below are 9 T cell receptor beta chains sequenced from a single sample in a study of regulatory T cells in long-lasting Graves disease. Time point indicated: newly diagnosed GD, antithyroid drugs for less than 3 months. RNA extracted from PBMCs served as the sequencing template. Both iRepertoire HTBI primers and Arm-PCR of CDR3 regions were used to build the TCR beta libraries. A single record per CDR3 protein comes from TCRdb applying MiXCR to the multiplex PCR reads. The data show 620,000 or so distinct CDR3 sequences, about 16% seen once. Another study also made use of these data, one on T cells in Graves' hyperthyroidism and ophthalmopathy.

Sequenced here: peripheral blood mononuclear cells (PBMCs), sampled at new diagnosis, from a patient treated with antithyroid drugs. These receptors were obtained from a woman between 25 and 40 years old with Graves disease.

The V call is TRBV6-2 or TRBV6-3, the J call TRBJ2-1; 10 nucleotides match TRBD1. The V and J ends lost 7 bases and 9 bases, in that order; junction bases with no gene match: 9. The CDR3 covers 14 residues. In germline, CDR1 is MNHEY, CDR2 SVGEGT. The CDR3 loop reads CASTGDRGLGEQFF. CDR3 DNA: TGTGCCAGCACGGGGGACAGGGGTCTCGGTGAGCAGTTCTTC.

The DNA of the CDR3 is TGCGCCAGCAGCCCTATCCTAGCGGGAGTACCGGGTGAGCAGTTCTTC. Protein: CASSPILAGVPGEQFF. The rearrangement links TRBV5-1 to TRBJ2-3, with TRBD2 matching over 10 bases. TRBJ2-1 explains the end of the DNA better; the J call may be wrong. This CDR3 is 16 amino acids long. The V gene's germline CDR1 is SGHRS and CDR2 YFSETQ.

The chain couples TRBV4-1 to TRBJ1-1; possible D gene TRBD1, 6 bases. CDR3 length: 17 residues. Trimming took 1 base from V and 4 from J, leaving 19 bases between them. Germline lookup yields CDR1 MGHRA and CDR2 YSYEKL. The CDR3 DNA sequence: TGCGCCAGCAGCCAAGGCCTCGGGGGGCGCTTGGGCACTGAAGCTTTCTTT. Translating gives CASSQGLGGRLGTEAFF.

Concerning this clonotype itself: This may arise from a read error, as a much more abundant clone is one base away. The chain has TRBV20-1 and TRBJ2-5, with 9 nucleotides matching TRBD2. The CDR3 loop spans 15 amino acids. J gave up 3 bases and V 5 bases, and 10 bases lay outside the gene matches. Germline V lookup: CDR1 DFQATT, CDR2 SNEGSKA (reference sequence). In nucleotides, the CDR3 is TGCAGTGCTGTGCGACTAGCGGAAGTAGAAGAGACCCAGTACTTC. This translates into CSAVRLAEVEETQYF.

This clonotype was counted many times. J is TRBJ1-2 and V is TRBV10-2, with unresolved D. Germline CDR1 WSHSY, CDR2 SAAADI. This CDR3 has 14 residues. V was cut by 0 bases and J by 5 bases, with 10 bases left in between. The CDR3 DNA reads TGCGCCAGCAGTGAGTCCCGGGTACTATATGGCTACACCTTC. Its protein is CASSESRVLYGYTF.

The V gene is TRBV25-1, the J gene TRBJ2-1; D call uncertain. Trimming stripped 6 bases from V and 7 bases from J, with 10 bases between. The CDR3 is 12 amino acids. In germline, CDR1 is MGHDK, CDR2 SYGVNS. As DNA, the CDR3 is TGTGCCAGCAGGGGAAGTAGAAATGAGCAGTTCTTC. Translating gives CASRGSRNEQFF.

The V call is TRBV6-1, the J call TRBJ2-7; D gene uncertain. Deletions cut 1 base from V and 3 bases from J, with 4 bases between. This CDR3 has 12 amino acids. Per germline, CDR1 MNHNS and CDR2 SASEGT. This chain's CDR3 is CASSEGDYEQYF. CDR3 coding DNA: TGTGCCAGCAGTGAAGGGGACTACGAGCAGTACTTC.

This clonotype was picked up one time. This sequence joins TRBV20-1 and TRBJ1-6; D call uncertain. V lost 6 bases, J lost 6 bases, and 12 bases lay in between. The germline V gene has CDR1 DFQATT and CDR2 SNEGSKA (reference sequence). The CDR3 is 13 residues long. DNA of the CDR3: TGCAGTGCAAGACACACTTTTAATTCACCCCTCCACTTT. This translates into CSARHTFNSPLHF.

In its sample, this clonotype was seen many times. The CDR3: CASSIFLSGRAARTYNEQFF. The CDR3, as DNA: TGTGCCAGCAGCATATTCCTAAGCGGGAGGGCCGCCAGGACCTACAATGAGCAGTTCTTC. The chain recombines TRBV11-2 with TRBJ2-1; the match to TRBD2 covers 10 bases. The CDR3 is made up of 20 amino acids. The V gene end was trimmed by 5 bases and the J gene end by 2 bases; junction bases not matched to a gene: 18. Germline lookup yields CDR1 SGHAT and CDR2 FQNNGV.